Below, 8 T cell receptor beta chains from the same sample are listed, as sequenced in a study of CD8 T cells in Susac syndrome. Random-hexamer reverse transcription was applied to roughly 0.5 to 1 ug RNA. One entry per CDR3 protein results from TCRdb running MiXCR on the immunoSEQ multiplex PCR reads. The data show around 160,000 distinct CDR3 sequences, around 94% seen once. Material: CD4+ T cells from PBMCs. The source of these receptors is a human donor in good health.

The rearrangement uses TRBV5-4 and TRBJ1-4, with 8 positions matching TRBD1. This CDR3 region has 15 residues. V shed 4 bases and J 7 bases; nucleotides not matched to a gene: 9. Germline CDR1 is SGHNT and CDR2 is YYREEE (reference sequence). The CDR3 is CASSQGQGGIEKLFF. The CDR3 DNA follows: TGTGCCAGCAGCCAAGGACAGGGAGGAATTGAAAAACTGTTTTTT.

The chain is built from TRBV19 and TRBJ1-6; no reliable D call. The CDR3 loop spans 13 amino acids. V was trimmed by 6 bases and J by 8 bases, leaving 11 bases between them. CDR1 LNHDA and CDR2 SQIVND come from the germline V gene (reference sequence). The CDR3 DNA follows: TGTGCCAGTAGATACCAGTCCGATTCACCCCTCCACTTT. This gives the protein CASRYQSDSPLHF.

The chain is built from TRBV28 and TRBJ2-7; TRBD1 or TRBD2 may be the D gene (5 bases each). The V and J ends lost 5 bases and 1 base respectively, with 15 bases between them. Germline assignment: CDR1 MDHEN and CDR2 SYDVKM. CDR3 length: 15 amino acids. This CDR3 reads CASSPAGTASYEQYF. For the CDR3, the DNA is TGTGCCAGCAGTCCCGCCGGGACGGCTTCCTACGAGCAGTACTTC.

CDR3 residues: CASSPRGSQDNYGYTF. The DNA for the CDR3 is TGTGCCAGCTCACCACGCGGGAGCCAAGACAACTATGGCTACACCTTC. The chain combines TRBV18 with TRBJ1-2; D gene unclear. Germline CDR1 reads KGHSH; CDR2 reads LQKENI. The V and J ends lost 1 base and 2 bases respectively, with 14 bases between them. The CDR3 loop spans 16 amino acids.

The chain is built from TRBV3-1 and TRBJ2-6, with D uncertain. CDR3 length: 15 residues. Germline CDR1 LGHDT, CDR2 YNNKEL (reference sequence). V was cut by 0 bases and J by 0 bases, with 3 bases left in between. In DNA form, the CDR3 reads TGTGCCAGCAGCCAAGACGTCTCTGGGGCCAACGTCCTGACTTTC. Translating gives CASSQDVSGANVLTF.

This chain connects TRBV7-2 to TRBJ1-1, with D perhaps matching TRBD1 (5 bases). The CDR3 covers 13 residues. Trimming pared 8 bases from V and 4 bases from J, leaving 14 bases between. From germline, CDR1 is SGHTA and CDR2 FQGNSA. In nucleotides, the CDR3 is TGTGCCAGCGACTTCGGGGCAGTCACTGAAGCTTTCTTT. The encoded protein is CASDFGAVTEAFF.

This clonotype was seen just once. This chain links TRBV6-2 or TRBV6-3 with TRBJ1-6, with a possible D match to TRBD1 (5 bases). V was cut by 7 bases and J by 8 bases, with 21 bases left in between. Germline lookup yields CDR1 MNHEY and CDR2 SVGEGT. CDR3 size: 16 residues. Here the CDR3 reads CASTLPGLNRYSPLHF. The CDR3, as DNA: TGTGCCAGCACCCTTCCGGGACTCAATCGGTATTCACCCCTCCACTTT.

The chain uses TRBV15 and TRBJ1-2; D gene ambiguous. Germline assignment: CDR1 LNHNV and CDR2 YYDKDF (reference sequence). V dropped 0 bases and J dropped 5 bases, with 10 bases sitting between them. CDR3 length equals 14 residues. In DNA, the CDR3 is TGTGCCACCAGCAGAGATCTCGGCAGTTATGGCTACACCTTC. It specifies CATSRDLGSYGYTF.